This entry lists 7 T cell receptor beta chains sequenced from one sample in a study of blood T cell repertoires in COVID-19. Here immunoSEQ multiplex PCR was the method, and the copy in TCRdb shows in-frame clones only, minus some. The table includes 150,000 to 200,000 clones, roughly 90% detected once. The sequencing sample was made of peripheral blood. Source of these receptors: a man in his sixties with active or convalescent COVID-19.

The V gene is TRBV14, the J gene TRBJ1-4; no clear D. The length of the CDR3 is 15 residues. Germline V gene data show CDR1 as SGHDN and CDR2 as FVKESK. Trimming removed 0 bases at V and 0 bases at J, with 5 bases between. The CDR3 sequence: CASSQDLATNEKLFF. DNA for the CDR3: TGTGCCAGCAGCCAAGACCTTGCAACTAATGAAAAACTGTTTTTT.

The chain joins TRBV25-1 to TRBJ2-1; 7 bases are shared with TRBD2. The V and J ends lost 6 bases and 2 bases, in that order; junction bases with no gene match: 1. CDR1 is MGHDK, CDR2 SYGVNS, per germline. CDR3 length: 13 amino acids. The CDR3 nucleotides read TGTGCCAGCAGGGCGGGGGCCTACAATGAGCAGTTCTTC. This codes for CASRAGAYNEQFF.

V is TRBV28 and J is TRBJ1-5; a weak D match, TRBD1 (6 bases). V gave up 3 bases and J gave up 4 bases, with 10 bases separating them. The CDR3 runs to 14 residues. Per germline, CDR1 MDHEN and CDR2 SYDVKM. CDR3: CASSLYRENQPQHF. DNA of the CDR3: TGTGCCAGCAGTTTGTACAGGGAGAATCAGCCCCAGCATTTT.

The genes are TRBV10-1 and TRBJ2-5; D is possibly TRBD2 (5 bases). Germline values: CDR1 WNHNN, CDR2 SYGVQD (reference sequence). The V end was cut by 0 bases, the J end by 5 bases, with 10 bases between. The CDR3 has 14 residues. The CDR3 sequence: CASSESGRVETQYF. The CDR3 nucleotides are TGCGCCAGCAGTGAGTCCGGGCGGGTGGAGACCCAGTACTTC.

This sequence joins TRBV29-1 and TRBJ1-1, with a tentative D call TRBD1 (6 bases). This CDR3 spans 11 amino acids. Germline-derived CDR1 and CDR2 are SQVTM and ANQGSEA. V lost 7 bases, J lost 1 base, and 7 bases lay in between. CDR3 protein: CSGGGNTEAFF. The CDR3 nucleotides read TGCAGCGGAGGGGGGAACACTGAAGCTTTCTTT.

The chain has TRBV12-5 and TRBJ1-1; D is undetermined. Trimming took 0 bases from V and 6 from J, leaving 8 bases between them. The CDR3 runs 13 residues. Germline values: CDR1 LGHNT, CDR2 FRNRAP. The CDR3 DNA reads as TGTGCTAGTGGTTTGGTACTATCCGCTGAAGCTTTCTTT. Translation: CASGLVLSAEAFF.

The chain combines TRBV5-1 with TRBJ1-3; D uncertain. Germline CDR1 is SGHRS and CDR2 is YFSETQ. The CDR3 totals 14 residues. Trimming stripped 0 bases from V and 0 bases from J, with 4 bases between. CDR3 sequence: CASSLGSSGNTIYF. In nucleotides, the CDR3 is TGCGCCAGCAGCTTGGGCAGCTCTGGAAACACCATATATTTT.